This T cell receptor beta chain was recovered during a study of prognosis after radiotherapy for stage I lung cancer. Across the study: Patient ages ran from roughly 53 to 95, with a median of approximately 70 years, and the group had around 13 men and roughly six women. In 3 to 5 fractions, radiotherapy was administered as SBRT with a biologically effective dose of at least 100 Gy. Concurrent therapy with stereotactic body radiotherapy was received by no patient.

Of note for this clonotype: Its antigen is not known. Sequence at one end of the junction differs from germline and may be a read error.

Germline V CDR1 and CDR2: MNHNS, SASEGT. CDR3 length: 16 amino acids. The TCR beta CDR3 region was amplified from genomic DNA, with two rounds of multiplex PCR being used for the amplification. Amplification during the initial PCR round employed primers specific to each TRBV and TRBJ gene. MiXCR, run by TCRdb on the multiplex PCR reads, gives a single entry per CDR3 protein. The sample records 20,000 to 25,000 distinct CDR3 sequences, approximately 45% being singletons. Study-level findings and limits: Gene usage of TRBV and TRBJ reportedly differed between patients with and without metastases.

The sequencing used PBMCs, collected before or after stereotactic body radiation therapy (not recorded which). The chain is built from TRBV6-1 and TRBJ1-2, with 8 bases that match TRBD1. This clonotype originated in a donor at least 50 years old with non-small cell lung cancer. The CDR3 DNA reads as TGTGCCAGCAGCACGGTGGGACAGGCCGGTCCTTATGGCTACAACTTC. Translated: CASSTVGQAGPYGYNF.